The rows below give T cell receptor beta chains drawn from one sample of a study of cytomegalovirus exposure and HLA in healthy donors. Only in-frame clones appear in the TCRdb table, and some are missing; sequencing was by immunoSEQ multiplex PCR. Of about 150,000 clones listed, roughly 90% are singletons. Sequences were obtained from PBMCs. The receptor source for this set is a woman aged 18 to 35 in good health and CMV-seronegative. Both conserved end residues are part of each CDR3. The D gene is left open where the match is weak. Some rows have no size entry. The others give once, few or many, or a class for an expanded clone.

V,D,J,size,DNA,CDR3
TRBV10-2,TRBD2,TRBJ2-7,NA,TGCGCCAGCAGTGAGTCAAAACTAGCGGGAGAGCAGTACTTC,CASSESKLAGEQYF
TRBV7-7,NA,TRBJ1-1,NA,TGTGCCAGCAGCCCAGGGGAGAACACTGAAGCTTTCTTT,CASSPGENTEAFF
TRBV28,NA,TRBJ1-4,NA,TGTGCCAGCAGTTTCTGGGGGGGTAATGAAAAACTGTTTTTT,CASSFWGGNEKLFF
TRBV27,NA,TRBJ2-7,NA,TGTGCCAGCAGTTTTAACGGGAAGAGCTCCTACGAGCAGTACTTC,CASSFNGKSSYEQYF
TRBV6-6,TRBD1,TRBJ1-1,NA,TGTGCCAGCAGTGAGGACAGGCTGAACACTGAAGCTTTCTTT,CASSEDRLNTEAFF
TRBV6-6,TRBD1,TRBJ1-2,NA,TGTGCCAGCAGTCCCCGACAGGGGGCAAATGGCTACACCTTC,CASSPRQGANGYTF
TRBV5-8,NA,TRBJ1-6,NA,TGTGCCAGCAACTTACCCTTCTCGAGCTCCTATAATTCACCCCTCCACTTT,CASNLPFSSSYNSPLHF
TRBV5-6,TRBD1,TRBJ1-1,few,TGTGCCAGCAGCTTGGGGACAGGGGAAGCTTTCTTT,CASSLGTGEAFF
TRBV27,TRBD1,TRBJ1-6,NA,TGTGCCAGCAGTGTGATTTACCAAGGGGGCGCCAATTCACCCCTCCACTTT,CASSVIYQGGANSPLHF
TRBV28,NA,TRBJ2-7,once,TGTGCCAGCAGTCCCCAGGGAACCGAGCAGTACTTC,CASSPQGTEQYF
TRBV28,NA,TRBJ2-2,few,TGTGCCAGCAGTTCCGGGGTGTCAGGGGAGCTGTTTTTT,CASSSGVSGELFF
TRBV5-1,TRBD2,TRBJ2-1,NA,TGCGCCAGCAGCGTGAACACCCTACTAGCGGGAGGCGACAATGAGCAGTTCTTC,CASSVNTLLAGGDNEQFF
TRBV30,NA,TRBJ1-5,once,TGTGCCTGGAGTGTACAGACGATTAGCAATCAGCCCCAGCATTTT,CAWSVQTISNQPQHF
TRBV6-1,NA,TRBJ2-3,NA,TGTGCCAGCAGTGAAAGTTCAGCAGGGTCAGATACGCAGTATTTT,CASSESSAGSDTQYF
TRBV18,NA,TRBJ1-1,NA,TGTGCCAGCTCACCACCGTCAGTTAACACTGAAGCTTTCTTT,CASSPPSVNTEAFF
TRBV5-5,TRBD2,TRBJ2-5,once,TGTGCCAGCAGCTTGGAACTAGCGGCCGGGACCCAGTACTTC,CASSLELAAGTQYF
TRBV10-3,NA,TRBJ2-5,NA,TGTGCCATCGCACAGGGAAGTTTGGAGACCCAGTACTTC,CAIAQGSLETQYF
TRBV6-1,NA,TRBJ2-5,NA,TGTGCCAGCAGTGAAGTGAGGGGGGGGGAAAAAGAGACCCAGTACTTC,CASSEVRGGEKETQYF
TRBV27,NA,TRBJ2-7,NA,TGTGCCAGCAGTTTACGGGGGACGATGGGGACCTACGAGCAGTACTTC,CASSLRGTMGTYEQYF
TRBV4-1,NA,TRBJ2-7,NA,TGCGCCAGCAGATTGGTTGGGAGCTCCTACGAGCAGTACTTC,CASRLVGSSYEQYF
TRBV30,TRBD1,TRBJ2-7,NA,TGTGCCTGGGATTGGAGGACAGGGGGAATCGACGAGCAGTACTTC,CAWDWRTGGIDEQYF
TRBV19,NA,TRBJ2-7,NA,TGTGCCAGTAGTTCTTCCGCCGGGAACGAGCAGTACTTC,CASSSSAGNEQYF
TRBV4-1,NA,TRBJ2-1,NA,TGCGCCAGCAGCCAGGGACAAACTAGCGCCGACTACAATGAGCAGTTCTTC,CASSQGQTSADYNEQFF
TRBV9,NA,TRBJ2-5,NA,TGTGCCAGCAGTACCCCCGGTCAGGTAGAAGAGACCCAGTACTTC,CASSTPGQVEETQYF
TRBV7-2,NA,TRBJ1-5,NA,TGTGCCAGCAGCCCTCCAGGTCAGCCCCAGCATTTT,CASSPPGQPQHF
TRBV11-3,TRBD1,TRBJ2-3,NA,TGTGCCAGCAGCTTAGGACCCACAGGGGCCACAGATACGCAGTATTTT,CASSLGPTGATDTQYF
TRBV7-2,NA,TRBJ2-2,NA,TGTGCCAGCAGCTCCTCGGAGTCCACCGGGGAGCTGTTTTTT,CASSSSESTGELFF
TRBV19,NA,TRBJ2-7,once,TGTGCCAGTAGTAGCCTCAGCACAGGTCAGCAGTACTTC,CASSSLSTGQQYF
TRBV30,TRBD1,TRBJ2-7,NA,TGTGCCTGGAGTCCGACAGGGGGTGAGCAGTACTTC,CAWSPTGGEQYF
TRBV28,NA,TRBJ2-6,NA,TGTGCCAGCGGCCCGCTTATTTTCATCTCTGGGGCCAACGTCCTGACTTTC,CASGPLIFISGANVLTF
TRBV7-3,NA,TRBJ2-1,NA,TGTGCCAGCAGCTTATATGGAGATCAGAATGAGCAGTTCTTC,CASSLYGDQNEQFF